This TCR beta chain was recorded in a study of identical twins. The study, taken as a whole, reports: Within cord blood, abundant beta clonotypes carried fewer insertions, but memory repertoires showed no such trend. Instead of following the same donors, the conclusions were based on cross-sectional statistical analysis. Out-of-frame alpha sequences common to twins exhibited a surplus of low generation probability. Models underpredicted monozygotic twin sharing of out-of-frame TCR alpha.

The CDR3 extends over 18 amino acids. Germline V lookup: CDR1 LGHDT, CDR2 YNNKEL (reference sequence). The V gene end was trimmed by 11 bases and the J gene end by 4 bases; junction bases not matched to a gene: 18. In the case of this clonotype: The antigen is undetermined.

TCRdb called the 5' RACE reads again in MiXCR, with one record for every CDR3 protein. The sample shows a few hundred thousand distinct CDR3 sequences, around 15% of them seen only once. The same sample was also studied in work on yellow fever vaccine responses in identical twins.

The gene calls are TRBV3-1 and TRBJ2-3, with TRBD2 matching 13 bases. The clonotype comes from a woman younger than 35 in good health. The sequencing sample was made of CD4+ T cells sorted from blood. The CDR3 nucleotides read TGTGCCCTCAGTTCCCTTCAACCGGGACTAGCGGGATCAGATACGCAGTATTTT. Protein: CALSSLQPGLAGSDTQYF.